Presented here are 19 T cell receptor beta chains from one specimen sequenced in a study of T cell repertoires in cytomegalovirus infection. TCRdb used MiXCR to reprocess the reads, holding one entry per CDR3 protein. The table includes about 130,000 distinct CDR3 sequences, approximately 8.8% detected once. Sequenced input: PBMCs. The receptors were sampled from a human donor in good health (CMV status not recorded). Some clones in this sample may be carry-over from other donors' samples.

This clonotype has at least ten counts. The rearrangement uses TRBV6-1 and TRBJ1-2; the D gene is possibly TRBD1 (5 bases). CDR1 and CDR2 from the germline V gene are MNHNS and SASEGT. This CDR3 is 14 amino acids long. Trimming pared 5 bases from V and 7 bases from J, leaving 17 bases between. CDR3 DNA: TGTGCCAGCAGTTATGAACAGGCCGCTATTGGCTACACCTTC. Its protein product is CASSYEQAAIGYTF.

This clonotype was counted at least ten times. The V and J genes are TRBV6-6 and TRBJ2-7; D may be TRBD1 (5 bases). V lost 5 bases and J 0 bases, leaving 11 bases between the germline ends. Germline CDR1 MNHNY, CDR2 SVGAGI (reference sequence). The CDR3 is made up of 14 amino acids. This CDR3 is CASSPRQSSYEQYF. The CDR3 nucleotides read TGTGCCAGCAGTCCTCGACAGAGCTCCTACGAGCAGTACTTC.

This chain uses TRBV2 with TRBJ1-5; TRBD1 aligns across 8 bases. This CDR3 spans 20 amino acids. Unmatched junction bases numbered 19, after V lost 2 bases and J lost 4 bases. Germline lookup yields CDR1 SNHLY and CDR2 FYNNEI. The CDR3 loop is CASSESPPTPTGGRNQPQHF. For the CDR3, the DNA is TGTGCCAGCAGTGAATCGCCACCGACCCCCACAGGGGGAAGGAATCAGCCCCAGCATTTT.

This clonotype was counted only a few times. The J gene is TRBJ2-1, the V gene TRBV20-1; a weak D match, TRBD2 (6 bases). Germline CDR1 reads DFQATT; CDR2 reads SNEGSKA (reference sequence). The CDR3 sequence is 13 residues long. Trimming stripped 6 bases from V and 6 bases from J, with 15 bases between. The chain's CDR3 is CSAPGDSSNEQFF. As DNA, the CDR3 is TGCAGTGCCCCGGGAGACTCGTCCAATGAGCAGTTCTTC.

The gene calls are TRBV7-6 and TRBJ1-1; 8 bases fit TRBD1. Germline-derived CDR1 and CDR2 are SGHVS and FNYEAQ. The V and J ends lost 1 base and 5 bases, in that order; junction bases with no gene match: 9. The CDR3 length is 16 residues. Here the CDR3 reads CASSLGTGIDRTEAFF. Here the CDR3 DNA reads TGTGCCAGCAGCTTAGGGACAGGGATAGACCGGACTGAAGCTTTCTTT.

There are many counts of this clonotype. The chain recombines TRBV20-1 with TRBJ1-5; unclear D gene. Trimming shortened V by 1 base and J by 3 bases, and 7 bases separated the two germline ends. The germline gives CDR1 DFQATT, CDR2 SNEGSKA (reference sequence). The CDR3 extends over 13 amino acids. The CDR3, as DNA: TGCAGTGCTAGAGCGGACTCCAATCAGCCCCAGCATTTT. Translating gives CSARADSNQPQHF.

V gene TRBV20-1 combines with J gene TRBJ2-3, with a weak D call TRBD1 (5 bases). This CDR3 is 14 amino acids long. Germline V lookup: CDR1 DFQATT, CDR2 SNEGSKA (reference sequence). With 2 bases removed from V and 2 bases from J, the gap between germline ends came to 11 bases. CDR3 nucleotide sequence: TGCAGTGCTAGATGGGCCAGGGTCACAGATACGCAGTATTTT. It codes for CSARWARVTDTQYF.

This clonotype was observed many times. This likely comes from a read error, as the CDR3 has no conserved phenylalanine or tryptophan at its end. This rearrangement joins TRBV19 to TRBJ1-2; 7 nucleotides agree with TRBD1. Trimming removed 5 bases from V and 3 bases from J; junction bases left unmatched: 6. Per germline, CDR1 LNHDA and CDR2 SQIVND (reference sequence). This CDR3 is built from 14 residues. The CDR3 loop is CASSVQGWDYGYTL. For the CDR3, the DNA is TGTGCCAGTAGTGTACAGGGGTGGGACTATGGCTACACCCTC.

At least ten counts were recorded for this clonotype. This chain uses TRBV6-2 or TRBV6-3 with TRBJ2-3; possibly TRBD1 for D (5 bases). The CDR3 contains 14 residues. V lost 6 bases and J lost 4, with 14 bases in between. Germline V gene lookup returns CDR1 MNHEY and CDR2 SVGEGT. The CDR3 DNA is TGTGCCAGCAGAACCCTCTACAGGTCAGATACGCAGTATTTT. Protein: CASRTLYRSDTQYF.

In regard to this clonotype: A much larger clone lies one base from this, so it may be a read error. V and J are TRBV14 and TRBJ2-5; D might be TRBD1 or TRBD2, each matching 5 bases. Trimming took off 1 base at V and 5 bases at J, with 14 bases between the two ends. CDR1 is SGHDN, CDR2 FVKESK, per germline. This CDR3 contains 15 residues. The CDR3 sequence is CASSQGRGAMETQYF. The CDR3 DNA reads TGTGCCAGCAGCCAAGGTAGAGGGGCAATGGAGACCCAGTACTTC. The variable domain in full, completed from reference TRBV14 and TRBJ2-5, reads EAGVTQFPSHSVIEKGQTVTLRCDPISGHDNLYWYRRVMGKEIKFLLHFVKESKQDESGMPNNRFLAERTGGTYSTLKVQPAELEDSGVYFCASSQGRGAMETQYFGPGTRLLVL.

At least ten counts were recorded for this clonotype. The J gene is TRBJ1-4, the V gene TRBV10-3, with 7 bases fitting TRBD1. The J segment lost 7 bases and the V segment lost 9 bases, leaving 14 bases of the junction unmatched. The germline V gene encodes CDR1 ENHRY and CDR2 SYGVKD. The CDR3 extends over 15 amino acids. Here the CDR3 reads CAISTGVALGEKLFF. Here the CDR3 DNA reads TGTGCCATTTCTACAGGGGTCGCCTTGGGTGAAAAACTGTTTTTT.

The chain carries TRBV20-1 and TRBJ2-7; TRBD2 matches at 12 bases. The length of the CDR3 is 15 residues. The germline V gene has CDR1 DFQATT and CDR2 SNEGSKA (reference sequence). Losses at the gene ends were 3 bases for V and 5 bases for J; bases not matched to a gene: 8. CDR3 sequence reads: CSARPGLAGSHEQYF. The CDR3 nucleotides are TGCAGTGCTAGGCCGGGACTAGCGGGCTCTCACGAGCAGTACTTC.

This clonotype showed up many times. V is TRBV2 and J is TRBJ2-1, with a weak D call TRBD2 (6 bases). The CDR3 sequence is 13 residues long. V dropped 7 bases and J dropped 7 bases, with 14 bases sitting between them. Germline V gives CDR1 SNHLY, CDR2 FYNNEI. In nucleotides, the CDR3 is TGTGCCAGCAATGGACGGGAGAGTAATGAGCAGTTCTTC. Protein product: CASNGRESNEQFF.

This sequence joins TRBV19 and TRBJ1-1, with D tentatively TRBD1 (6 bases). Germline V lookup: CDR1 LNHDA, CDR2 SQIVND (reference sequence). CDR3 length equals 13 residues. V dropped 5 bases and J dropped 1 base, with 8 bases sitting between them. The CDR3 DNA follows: TGTGCCAGTAGTTGGACAGAGAACACTGAAGCTTTCTTT. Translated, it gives CASSWTENTEAFF.

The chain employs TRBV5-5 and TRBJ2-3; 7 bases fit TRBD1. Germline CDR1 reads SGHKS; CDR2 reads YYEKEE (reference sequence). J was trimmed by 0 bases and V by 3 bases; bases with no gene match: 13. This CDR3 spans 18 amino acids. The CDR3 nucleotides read TGTGCCAGCAGCTGGCTGTTCGGCAGGGGGAGTAGCACAGATACGCAGTATTTT. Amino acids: CASSWLFGRGSSTDTQYF.

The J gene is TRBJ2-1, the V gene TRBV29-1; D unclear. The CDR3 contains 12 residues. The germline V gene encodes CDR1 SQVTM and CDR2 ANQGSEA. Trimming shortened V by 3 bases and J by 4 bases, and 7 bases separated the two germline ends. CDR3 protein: CSVDLGYNEQFF. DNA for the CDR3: TGCAGCGTTGATTTGGGGTACAATGAGCAGTTCTTC.

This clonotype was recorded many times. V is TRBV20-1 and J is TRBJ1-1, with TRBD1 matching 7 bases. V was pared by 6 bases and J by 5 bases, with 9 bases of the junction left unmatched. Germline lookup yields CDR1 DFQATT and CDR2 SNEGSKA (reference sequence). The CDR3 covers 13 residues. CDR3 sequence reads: CSAETGFRTEAFF. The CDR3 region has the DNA TGCAGTGCGGAGACAGGGTTTAGAACTGAAGCTTTCTTT.

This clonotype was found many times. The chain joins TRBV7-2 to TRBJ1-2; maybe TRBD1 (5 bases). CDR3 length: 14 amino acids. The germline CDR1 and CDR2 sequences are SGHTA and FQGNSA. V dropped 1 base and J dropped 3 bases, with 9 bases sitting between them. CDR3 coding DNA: TGTGCCAGCAGCTTAGTTCAGGGCGACTATGGCTACACCTTC. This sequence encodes CASSLVQGDYGYTF. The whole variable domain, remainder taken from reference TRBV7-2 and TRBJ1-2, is GAGVSQSPSNKVTEKGKDVELRCDPISGHTALYWYRQSLGQGLEFLIYFQGNSAPDKSGLPSDRFSAERTGGSVSTLTIQRTQQEDSAVYLCASSLVQGDYGYTFGSGTRLTVV.

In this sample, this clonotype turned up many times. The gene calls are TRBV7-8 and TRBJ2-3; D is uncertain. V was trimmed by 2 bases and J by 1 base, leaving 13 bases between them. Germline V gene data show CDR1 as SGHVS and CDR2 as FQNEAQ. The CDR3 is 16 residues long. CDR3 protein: CASSLYSQLGTDTQYF. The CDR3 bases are TGTGCCAGCAGCTTATACTCTCAGCTCGGCACAGATACGCAGTATTTT.